This entry concerns a single TCR beta chain. This clonotype was found once. The antigen this receptor binds is unknown. Base-call qualities are not available, and no considerably larger clone is one nucleotide away. The roughly 38 donors, aged about 6 to 100 years, were systemically healthy Caucasian individuals from Russia. Roughly 9 milliliters of peripheral blood were drawn from each donor into EDTA-treated Vacutainer tubes. Ficoll-Paque density-gradient centrifugation was used to isolate PBMCs, with at least 6 million per sample. Trizol reagent was used to extract total RNA from PBMCs, with at least 6 micrograms per sample. For every donor, flow cytometry on a PBMC aliquot measured the percentage of naive CD45RAhigh/CD27high T cells. Library method: 5' RACE. A second PCR of about 7 to 12 cycles was run with a J-beta primer mix and a sample-barcoded 5' primer. A template-switch 5' adaptor carrying 12 random nucleotides introduced a unique molecular identifier onto each TCR beta cDNA molecule. At least 2.5 million CDR3-containing paired-end reads were obtained from each sample. First-strand cDNA synthesis was performed from all RNA using the Mint cDNA synthesis kit, with priming by a TRBC-specific oligonucleotide. Following uracil-DNA glycosylase treatment, a first 18-cycle PCR with universal primers M1SS and BC2_uni_R was performed on all cDNA. As for the original processing: Each sample was normalized by randomly selecting 1 million high-quality reads, each carrying a distinct molecular identifier. Instead of being binned into consensus sequences, reads that shared molecular identifiers were thrown out. MiTCR, with a Q25 quality threshold and the strictest error-elimination algorithm, was used for CDR3 identification, clonotype clustering and error correction. A nonparametric unseen species model using Euler transformation provided a lower-bound estimate of total TCR beta diversity. The public sequencing data were trimmed at Q25 with fastp and processed into clonotypes with MiXCR by TCRdb, which kept only in-frame beta chains. Under each unique CDR3 protein, matching rows form one entry showing the most common genes and DNA. These V and J calls are TCRdb output, not the study's own analysis. Within this sample are some 1,800,000 distinct CDR3 sequences, with 39% of them counted one time only. More than 20% of the sample is in the top ten clones.

The record originates from a study of blood T cells in healthy people across ages (dated by TCRdb to the mid-2010s). Broadly, across the study: In model experiments, template switching captured roughly one uniquely barcoded TCR beta cDNA molecule for every two T cells. Age-related changes in TCR beta repertoire diversity were measured in the study by deep sequencing normalized with unique cDNA molecular identifiers. The donors were split into four age groups: young (average about 16 years), middle-aged (39), aged (over 55) and long-lived (more than 80). To avoid experimental bias, donors of different ages were distributed randomly across sequencing lanes. The study analyzed two additional independent replicas of 1 million unique cDNA reads from the same blood draw for two donors, one aged 18 to 30 and one aged 80 or older.

Broad study findings and their caveats: Estimates of total diversity from one million sequenced T cells were regarded as lower bounds and underestimates. The long-lived group showed more naive CD4+ T cells, fewer expanded clones and increased TCR diversity than the aged group, suggesting age selection. Donor CMV infection status was unknown, potentially confounding age-related changes in expanded clonotypes. As age increased, observed TCR beta diversity per million T cells dropped in a roughly linear way, and a significant reduction was already evident by age roughly 40. Conclusive comparison of naive and antigen-experienced compartments was prevented by the profiling of bulk unsorted PBMCs. A strong correlation was found between observed TCR beta diversity and the percentage of naive T cells measured by flow cytometry.

At the junction V is shortened by 7 bases and J by 5 bases; bases outside the gene matches: 10. CDR1 and CDR2 are drawn from the germline V gene: MNHEY, SVGEGT. Measured from the cysteine to the phenylalanine, the CDR3 is 15 residues long. Just the 45-base CDR3 DNA is kept, in frame starting at base 1. The sample comprised blood. The sequence derives from a human donor in good health. Here the chain combines TRBV6-2 or TRBV6-3 and TRBJ2-1; the junction holds 8 bases that match TRBD1. The CDR3 here reads CASTSDRVGNNEQFF. The DNA is TGTGCCAGCACCTCGGACAGGGTAGGGAACAATGAGCAGTTCTTC.